This T cell receptor beta chain stems from a study of blood T cell repertoires in COVID-19. About the study: Italy, Spain and the United States were the sources of the convalescent and acute COVID-19 samples. The analysed material was cDNA or gDNA that came from T cells, B-cell-depleted T cells, or PBMCs.

Per the study methods: Amplification with reference gene primers provided the estimates of nucleated cell counts. Repertoires were generated with immunoSEQ multiplex PCR, while TCRdb's copy carries only in-frame clones and drops some. The DNA gave D and trimming, while V, J and clone size come from that table. The data hold about 400,000 clones, with more than 85% observed a single time. The germline V gene has CDR1 MNHNY and CDR2 SVGAGI (reference sequence). Trimming removed 10 bases from V and 3 bases from J, with 9 bases in between. The CDR3 length is 11 residues. Sequenced input: peripheral blood. The TCR sequence derives from a human donor in a cohort sampled during active COVID-19. The rearrangement joins TRBV6-6 to TRBJ1-2; D is perhaps TRBD1 (5 bases). CDR3 loop: CAIGRDYGYTF. CDR3 sequence (DNA): TGTGCCATCGGCAGGGACTATGGCTACACCTTC.